These 15 T cell receptor beta chains were all obtained from the same sample, sequenced in a study of PD-1 blockade in classical Hodgkin lymphoma. Time point meaning: newly diagnosed, previously untreated cHL patient sample. Applied to thawed PBMCs, magnetic negative selection was the method used to isolate CD8+ T cells. Produced via immunoSEQ multiplex PCR; TCRdb's table is partial and in-frame only. In the table there are about 4,200 clones, roughly 86% of which are singletons. The material sequenced was CD8+ T cells from blood. The receptors stem from a human donor with classical Hodgkin lymphoma.

V and J are TRBV7-3 and TRBJ2-7, with D unclear. In germline, CDR1 is SGHTA, CDR2 FQGTGA. The length of the CDR3 is 14 residues. V was clipped by 2 bases and J by 6 bases, with 14 bases between them. Written as DNA, the CDR3 is TGTGCCAGCAGCTTAGGGGTTCTTACTGTCGAGCAGTACTTC. As protein: CASSLGVLTVEQYF.

About this clone itself: At one of its ends the junction is not consistent with the germline gene, which may arise from a read error. The V and J genes are TRBV7-2 and TRBJ2-5; a possible D gene is TRBD1 (6 bases). Per the germline V gene, CDR1 is SGHTA and CDR2 is FQGNSA. The CDR3 is 12 residues long. The CDR3 sequence is CASSLDRETQYF. CDR3 DNA sequence: TGTGCCAGCAGTTTAGACAGGGAGACCCAGTACTTC.

The V call is TRBV5-1, the J call TRBJ1-1; 7 bases map to TRBD1. V dropped 4 bases and J dropped 0; count of bases not matched to a gene: 9. The germline gives CDR1 SGHRS, CDR2 YFSETQ. The CDR3 is 16 amino acids. CDR3 protein: CASSPGGQEVNTEAFF. The CDR3 bases are TGCGCCAGCAGCCCTGGTGGACAGGAGGTGAACACTGAAGCTTTCTTT.

The chain carries TRBV27 and TRBJ1-4; D is unresolved. Per germline, CDR1 MNHEY and CDR2 SMNVEV (reference sequence). CDR3 length: 13 amino acids. V dropped 6 bases and J dropped 13 bases, with 18 bases sitting between them. The CDR3 nucleotides are TGTGCCAGCAGCTTAATGAAGGGTATGGGACTGTTTTTT. Translating it yields CASSLMKGMGLFF.

J is TRBJ2-1 and V is TRBV27; D call uncertain. The CDR3 is 12 residues long. V was trimmed by 5 bases and J by 9 bases, leaving 11 bases between them. Germline V gene lookup returns CDR1 MNHEY and CDR2 SMNVEV (reference sequence). This CDR3 is CASSEVAGEQFF. For the CDR3, the DNA is TGTGCCAGCAGTGAAGTAGCCGGTGAGCAGTTCTTC.

This clone appeared a few times. The chain employs TRBV6-6 and TRBJ2-7; 8 bases map to TRBD2. V lost 6 bases to trimming and J lost 6 bases; unmatched junction nucleotides: 4. The germline gives CDR1 MNHNY, CDR2 SVGAGI (reference sequence). The CDR3 loop spans 12 amino acids. In nucleotides, the CDR3 is TGTGCCAGCAGCGGGGGGGCGGGCGAGCAGTACTTC. Translated: CASSGGAGEQYF.

With regard to this clone: The sample holds other DNA sequences that translate to the same CDR3. V and J are TRBV4-3 and TRBJ2-1, with D unclear. The CDR3 has 13 amino acids. CDR1 and CDR2 from the germline V gene are LGHNA and YSLEER. Trimming pared 3 bases from V and 6 bases from J, leaving 9 bases between. CDR3 nucleotide sequence: TGCGCCAGCAGCCATCTGGGGTTCAATGAGCAGTTCTTC. Its protein product is CASSHLGFNEQFF.

With regard to this clone: The germline gene is not matched at one end of the junction; a read error may be the cause. This rearrangement joins TRBV5-4 to TRBJ2-7; the match to TRBD2 covers 8 bases. Germline loops: CDR1 SGHNT, CDR2 YYREEE (reference sequence). The CDR3 sequence is 16 residues long. CDR3 residues: CASSRLAAGGSYEQYF. CDR3 bases: TGCGCCAGCAGCCGACTGGCGGCGGGAGGATCGTACGAGCAGTACTTC. The full variable domain, rest sourced from reference TRBV5-4 and TRBJ2-7, is ETGVTQSPTHLIKTRGQQVTLRCSSQSGHNTVSWYQQALGQGPQFIFQYYREEENGRGNFPPRFSGLQFPNYSSELNVNALELDDSALYLCASSRLAAGGSYEQYFGPGTRLTVT.

This chain links TRBV7-9 with TRBJ1-2; tentatively, D is TRBD1 (5 bases). V dropped 2 bases and J dropped 3 bases, with 13 bases sitting between them. The CDR3 sequence is 15 residues long. Germline loops: CDR1 SEHNR, CDR2 FQNEAQ (reference sequence). In nucleotides, the CDR3 is TGTGCCAGCAGCTTACAGGGAGGAGTTGACTATGGCTACACCTTC. This translates into CASSLQGGVDYGYTF.

This chain links TRBV25-1 with TRBJ1-2; 8 positions match TRBD1. CDR1 is MGHDK and CDR2 is SYGVNS in the germline V gene. The CDR3 consists of 14 residues. Unmatched junction bases numbered 2, after V lost 5 bases and J lost 0 bases. The CDR3: CASSSTGANYGYTF. In DNA form, the CDR3 reads TGTGCCAGCAGTTCGACAGGGGCTAACTATGGCTACACCTTC.

This chain connects TRBV7-2 to TRBJ2-1; 9 nucleotides align to TRBD2. This CDR3 is built from 15 residues. V shed 1 base, J shed 6 bases, and the junction held 4 bases outside the gene matches. Looked up from germline, CDR1 is SGHTA and CDR2 is FQGNSA. CDR3 loop: CASSLEAGGPNEQFF. Here the CDR3 DNA reads TGTGCCAGCAGCTTAGAGGCGGGAGGGCCCAATGAGCAGTTCTTC.

The rearrangement links TRBV4-2 to TRBJ1-2; 9 bases line up with TRBD1. With 0 bases clipped from V and 2 bases from J, the junction kept 4 bases outside the gene matches. CDR3 length: 16 amino acids. Germline lookup yields CDR1 LGHNA and CDR2 YNFKEQ. CDR3 nucleotide sequence: TGTGCCAGCAGCCAAGAGGGGACAGGGTACAACTATGGCTACACCTTC. It yields the protein CASSQEGTGYNYGYTF.

The V call is TRBV27, the J call TRBJ2-7; 8 bases are a match to TRBD1. With V trimmed by 2 bases and J by 4 bases, 10 bases remained unmatched. There are 16 residues in the CDR3. Per germline, CDR1 MNHEY and CDR2 SMNVEV (reference sequence). The CDR3 DNA is TGTGCCAGCAGTTTACTATACAGGGGGAAAGGATACGAGCAGTACTTC. The encoded protein is CASSLLYRGKGYEQYF.

The chain combines TRBV11-2 with TRBJ2-3; D uncertain. This CDR3 is 14 amino acids long. The germline V gene encodes CDR1 SGHAT and CDR2 FQNNGV. Between the trimmed V and J ends, which lost 5 bases and 8 bases, there was a span of 17 bases. CDR3 protein: CASSLLRLEGTQYF. CDR3 sequence (DNA): TGTGCCAGCAGCCTACTCCGACTCGAAGGTACGCAGTATTTT.

The CDR3 DNA is TGTGCCATCAGTGAACAGGGGGCGGACGAGCAGTACTTC. Residues: CAISEQGADEQYF. The rearrangement uses TRBV10-3 and TRBJ2-7; TRBD1 agrees at 9 bases. The CDR3 sequence is 13 residues long. V lost 3 bases and J lost 5; bases outside the gene matches: 2. Germline V CDR1 and CDR2: ENHRY, SYGVKD.